This TCR beta chain was observed in a study of blood T cell repertoires in COVID-19. Source study methods: Estimates of nucleated cell counts were drawn from the amplification of reference gene primers. Sequenced by immunoSEQ multiplex PCR; TCRdb stores in-frame clones only, minus some. V and J calls and clone size are given by that table; D and trimming were obtained from the DNA. The table includes around 30,000 clones, 60% to 85% detected once. Germline assignment: CDR1 ENHRY and CDR2 SYGVKD. The V end was cut by 3 bases, the J end by 7 bases, with 18 bases between. The CDR3 extends over 16 amino acids.

The specimen was peripheral blood. The source of this sequence is a woman in her seventies with active or convalescent COVID-19. The gene calls are TRBV10-3 and TRBJ1-4; D is perhaps TRBD1 (6 bases). The CDR3 protein is CAISDKDSPAGEKLFF. For the CDR3, the DNA is TGTGCCATCAGTGATAAGGACAGCCCCGCGGGTGAAAAACTGTTTTTT.